The present entry profiles one T cell receptor beta chain with its context. Its matching antigen is unknown. Treatment described: roughly 11-day PBMC culture with coronavirus spike peptide pools or control peptides (ViraFEST assay). After being plated at over 1.5 million per well, PBMCs were cultured with about 10 IU/ml IL-2 and 10 ug/ml peptide pools. These data originate in a study of vaccination and CD4 T cells after COVID-19. Across the study: Post-vaccination samples were procured at a median of around 72 days following dose two (range 14 to 241). Cultures that served as controls received a CEFX pool, an HIV-1 Nef pool, or no peptide.

Sequencing of the DNA from cultured CD4+ T cells was carried out with the Oncomine TCR Beta short-read assay. TCRdb called the PCR reads again in MiXCR, with one record for every CDR3 protein. The table includes under 15,000 distinct CDR3 sequences, roughly 80% detected once. Sequencing was done on a sample of CD4+ T cells from blood, cultured in vitro. The sequence was obtained from a human donor who had recovered from COVID-19.

The CDR3: CASSDQRRGASQPQHF. The CDR3, as DNA: TGTGCCAGCAGTGACCAAAGGCGGGGGGCTAGTCAGCCCCAGCATTTT. J is TRBJ1-5 and V is TRBV6-4; D perhaps matches TRBD1 (6 bases). Trimming left V 2 bases short and J 6 bases short, with 17 bases between. Germline lookup yields CDR1 MRHNA and CDR2 SNTAGT. This CDR3 contains 16 residues.